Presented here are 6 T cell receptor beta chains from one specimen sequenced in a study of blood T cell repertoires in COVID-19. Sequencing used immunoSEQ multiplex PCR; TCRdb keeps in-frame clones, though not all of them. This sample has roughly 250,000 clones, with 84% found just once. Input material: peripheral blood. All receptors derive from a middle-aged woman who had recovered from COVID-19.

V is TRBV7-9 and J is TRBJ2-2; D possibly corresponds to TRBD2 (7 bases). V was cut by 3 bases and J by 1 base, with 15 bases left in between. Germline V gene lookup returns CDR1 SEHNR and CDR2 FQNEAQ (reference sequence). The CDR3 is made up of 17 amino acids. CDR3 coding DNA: TGTGCCAGCAGCTTGGGCGGGGGCCCCCAGAACACCGGGGAGCTGTTTTTT. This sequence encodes CASSLGGGPQNTGELFF.

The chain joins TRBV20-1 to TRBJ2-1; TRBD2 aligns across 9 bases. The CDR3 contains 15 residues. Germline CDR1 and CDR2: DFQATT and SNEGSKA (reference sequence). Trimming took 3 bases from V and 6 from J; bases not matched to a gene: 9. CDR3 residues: CSASKGGGALNEQFF. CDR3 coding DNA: TGCAGTGCTAGTAAGGGCGGGGGGGCTCTCAATGAGCAGTTCTTC.

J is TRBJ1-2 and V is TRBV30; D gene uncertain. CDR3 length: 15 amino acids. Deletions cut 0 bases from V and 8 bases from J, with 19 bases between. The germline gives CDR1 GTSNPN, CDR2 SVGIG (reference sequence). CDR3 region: CAWSVQSWAGAGYTF. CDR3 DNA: TGTGCCTGGAGTGTACAGTCTTGGGCGGGAGCCGGCTACACCTTC.

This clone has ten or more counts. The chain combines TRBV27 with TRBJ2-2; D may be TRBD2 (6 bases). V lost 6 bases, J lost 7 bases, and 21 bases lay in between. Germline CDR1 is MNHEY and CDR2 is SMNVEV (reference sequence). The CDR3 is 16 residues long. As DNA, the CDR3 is TGTGCCAGCAGCCAGGCAGGCGGGGCCAAGGTCGGGGAGCTGTTTTTT. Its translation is CASSQAGGAKVGELFF.

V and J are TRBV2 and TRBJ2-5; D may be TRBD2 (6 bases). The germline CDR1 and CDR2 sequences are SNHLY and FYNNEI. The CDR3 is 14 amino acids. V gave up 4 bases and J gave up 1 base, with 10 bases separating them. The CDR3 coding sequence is TGTGCCAGCAGTGCCCGGCGGGGCCAAGAGACCCAGTACTTC. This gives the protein CASSARRGQETQYF.

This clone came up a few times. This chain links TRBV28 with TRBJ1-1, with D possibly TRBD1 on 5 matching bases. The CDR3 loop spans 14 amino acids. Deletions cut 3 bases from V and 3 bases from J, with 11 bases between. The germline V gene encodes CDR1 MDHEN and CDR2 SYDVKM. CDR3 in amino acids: CASSLAGGDTEAFF. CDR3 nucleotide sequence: TGTGCCAGCAGTTTGGCAGGAGGGGACACTGAAGCTTTCTTT.